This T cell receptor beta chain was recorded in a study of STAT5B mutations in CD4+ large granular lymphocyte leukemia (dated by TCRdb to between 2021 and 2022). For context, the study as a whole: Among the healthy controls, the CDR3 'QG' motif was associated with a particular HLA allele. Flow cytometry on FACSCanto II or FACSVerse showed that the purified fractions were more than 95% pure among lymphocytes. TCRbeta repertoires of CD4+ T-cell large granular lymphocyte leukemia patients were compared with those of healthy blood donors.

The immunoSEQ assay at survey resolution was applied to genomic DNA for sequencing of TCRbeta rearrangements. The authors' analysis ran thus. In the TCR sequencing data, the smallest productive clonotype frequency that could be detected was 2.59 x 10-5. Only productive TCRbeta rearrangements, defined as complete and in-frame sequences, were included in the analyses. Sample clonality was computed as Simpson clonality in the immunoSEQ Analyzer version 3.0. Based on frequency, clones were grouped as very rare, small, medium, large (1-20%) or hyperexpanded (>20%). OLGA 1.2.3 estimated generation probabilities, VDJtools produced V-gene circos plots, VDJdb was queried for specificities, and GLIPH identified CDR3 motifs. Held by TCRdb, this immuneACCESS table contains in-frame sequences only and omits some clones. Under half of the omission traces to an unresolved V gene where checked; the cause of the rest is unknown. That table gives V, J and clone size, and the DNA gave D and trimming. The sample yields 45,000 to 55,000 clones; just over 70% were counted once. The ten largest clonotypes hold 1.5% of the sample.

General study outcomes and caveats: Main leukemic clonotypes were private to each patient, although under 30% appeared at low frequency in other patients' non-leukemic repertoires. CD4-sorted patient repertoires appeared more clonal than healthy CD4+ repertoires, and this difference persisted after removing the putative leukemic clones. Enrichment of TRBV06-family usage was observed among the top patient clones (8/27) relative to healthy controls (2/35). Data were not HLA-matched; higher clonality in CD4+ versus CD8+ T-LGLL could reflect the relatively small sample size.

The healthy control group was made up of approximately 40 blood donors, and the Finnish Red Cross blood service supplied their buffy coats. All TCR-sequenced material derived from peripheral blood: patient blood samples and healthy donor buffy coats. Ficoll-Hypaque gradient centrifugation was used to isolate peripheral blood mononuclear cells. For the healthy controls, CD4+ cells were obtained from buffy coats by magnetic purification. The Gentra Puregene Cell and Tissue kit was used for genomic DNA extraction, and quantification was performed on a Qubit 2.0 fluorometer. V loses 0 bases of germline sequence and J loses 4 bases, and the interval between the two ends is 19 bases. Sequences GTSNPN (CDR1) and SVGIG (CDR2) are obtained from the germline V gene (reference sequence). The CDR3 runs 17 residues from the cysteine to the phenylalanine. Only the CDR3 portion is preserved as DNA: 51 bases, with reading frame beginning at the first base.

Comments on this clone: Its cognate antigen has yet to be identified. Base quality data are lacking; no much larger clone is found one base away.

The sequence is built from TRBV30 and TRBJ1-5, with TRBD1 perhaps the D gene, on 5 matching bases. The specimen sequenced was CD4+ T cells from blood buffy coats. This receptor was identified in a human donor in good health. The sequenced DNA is TGTGCCTGGAGTGTATCCCTTCAGGGATACACTAATCAGCCCCAGCATTTT. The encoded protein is CAWSVSLQGYTNQPQHF.